This TCR beta chain was identified in a study of PD-L1 blockade in urothelial cancer listed by TCRdb under 2017. Regarding the complete study: Every patient began therapy in the mid-2010s and was given atezolizumab 1,200 mg intravenously every 3 weeks. An ECOG performance status of 0 or 1 was recorded for the patients, and 0 to 3 prior chemotherapy regimens had been received by the patients. Durable clinical benefit was achieved by nine patients but not by the remaining 20. Progression-free survival longer than 6 months counted as durable clinical benefit, and TCR features were additionally tested against both progression-free and overall survival. Blood samples were analyzed at 3 weeks after treatment start (second dose) and at 6 weeks after treatment start. In the same patients who had TCR sequencing, pretreatment tumors also underwent whole exome sequencing and RNA sequencing. Pretreatment tumor samples, along with matched peripheral blood serially collected before and after atezolizumab treatment, were subjected to TCR sequencing. Pretreatment blood TCR-seq was available for about 28 patients, at least one posttreatment blood collection was obtained for around 25 patients, and tumor TCR-seq was available for around 25 patients. Twenty-five of 29 patients were identified as males with urothelial cancer of bladder origin, and a prior smoking history was reported by 18 of 29 patients. Blood samples gave a median of around 140,000 T cells and 83,000 or so unique TCRs, with a median clonality of about 0.078. The study, an exploratory multi-omic analysis, examined somatic, immune and clinical correlates of response to PD-L1 blockade with atezolizumab in urothelial cancer.

This clone was detected only once. The antigen it recognizes is unknown. The sample holds no much larger clone one base away, and base qualities are not on file. Trimming takes 4 bases from V and 2 bases from J, and the germline ends sit 8 bases apart. CDR1 and CDR2 were assigned from the germline V gene as SGHRS and YFSETQ. The CDR3 covers 13 residues, taking in both the cysteine and the phenylalanine. The CDR3 DNA has 39 bases and is translated from base 1. Per the publication, the time point label means: peripheral blood 6 weeks after treatment start. A cohort of 25 to 30 patients with locally advanced or metastatic urothelial carcinoma, treated at Memorial Sloan Kettering on a trial protocol, was included. Peripheral blood mononuclear cells were collected pretreatment and during treatment, with between 1 and 8 total time points per patient. The Qiagen DNeasy Blood extraction kit was used to purify genomic DNA from total PBMCs and tumor samples. PBMCs were collected pretreatment and during treatment and were isolated and stored as previously described.

Each PCR received spiked-in synthetic TCR analog templates so that absolute template abundance could be estimated from read counts. Using the immunoSEQ assay, TCRbeta CDR3 regions were amplified from genomic DNA with bias-controlled V and J gene primers. Sequencing of rearranged TCRbeta segments was performed at approximately 20X coverage. For the original study's pipeline: Sequencing errors were corrected by clustering and CDR3s were annotated against IMGT to assign V, D and J genes. Only productive TCRbeta rearrangements were used in downstream analyses, excluding out-of-frame or stop-codon sequences. To compute clonality, Shannon entropy was normalized by the log of the number of unique productive sequences and then subtracted from one. Clones differing between time points or between blood and tumor were identified by Fisher's exact test with Benjamini-Hochberg correction at adjusted p below 0.01. The clones in this table, taken by TCRdb from immuneACCESS, are in-frame only. Not every clone is retained; where verified, under half of the shortfall comes from an unresolved V gene, and the cause of the rest is unknown. For V, J and clone size, that table is used; D and trimming come from the DNA. This sample has around 24,000 clones in its table, and 82% of those were observed once. About 1.6% of the sample is held by the ten biggest clonotypes.

Study-wide conclusions, independent of this receptor: Improved progression-free and overall survival was associated with having pretreatment peripheral blood TCR clonality below the median. Among patients with durable benefit, tumor-associated TCR clones showed greater expansion in peripheral blood 3 weeks after treatment started (n ≈ 22, p = 0.022). Because the sample size was small (n of about 30) and many exploratory analyses were performed, the results are intended to be hypothesis-generating.

The rearrangement joined TRBV5-1 to TRBJ2-3; TRBD2 is perhaps the D gene, given 6 matching bases. The source material was PBMCs, sampled around atezolizumab (anti-PD-L1) treatment. The TCR sequence derives from a man between 70 and 80 years old with urothelial cancer. The bases are TGCGCCAGCAGCCCGGGGGACACAGATACGCAGTATTTT. Translated, it gives CASSPGDTDTQYF.